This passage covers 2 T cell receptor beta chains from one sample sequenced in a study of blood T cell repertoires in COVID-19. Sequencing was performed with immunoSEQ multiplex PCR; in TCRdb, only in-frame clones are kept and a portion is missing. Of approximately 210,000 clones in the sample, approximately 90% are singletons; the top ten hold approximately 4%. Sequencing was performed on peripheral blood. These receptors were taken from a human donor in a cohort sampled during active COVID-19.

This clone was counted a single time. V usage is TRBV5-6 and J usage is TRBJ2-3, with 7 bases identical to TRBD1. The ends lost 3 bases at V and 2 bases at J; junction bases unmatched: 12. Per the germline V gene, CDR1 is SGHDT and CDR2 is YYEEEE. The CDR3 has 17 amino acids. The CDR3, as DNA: TGTGCCAGCAGCTATAACAGGGGTGCCACCTTCACAGATACGCAGTATTTT. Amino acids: CASSYNRGATFTDTQYF.

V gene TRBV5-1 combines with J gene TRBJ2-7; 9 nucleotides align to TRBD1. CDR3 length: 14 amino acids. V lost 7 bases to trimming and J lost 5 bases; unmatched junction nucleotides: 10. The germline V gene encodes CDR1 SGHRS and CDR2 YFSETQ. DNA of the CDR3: TGCGCCAGCCGAAGGACAGGGGACGCCAACGAGCAGTACTTC. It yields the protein CASRRTGDANEQYF.